This T cell receptor (beta chain) was identified during a study of T-cell reconstitution after alpha-beta-depleted transplantation in children. Using unique molecular identifiers, the investigators prepared the TCRbeta library. TCRdb recomputed calls from the PCR reads with MiXCR, one row per CDR3 protein. The data hold a few hundred thousand distinct CDR3 sequences, with 9.7% observed a single time. This clonotype appeared many times. This receptor was identified in a human donor who donated a stem cell graft to a child with SCID. The input for sequencing was PBMCs from the stem cell graft donor, taken from the stem cell graft.

This CDR3 reads CASRPLEEGKTEAFF. CDR3 DNA: TGTGCCAGCAGGCCCCTCGAGGAAGGGAAGACTGAAGCTTTCTTT. The chain recombines TRBV6-1 with TRBJ1-1; D is unresolved. V was clipped by 6 bases and J by 5 bases, with 19 bases between them. Germline V gene data show CDR1 as MNHNS and CDR2 as SASEGT. The CDR3 has 15 residues.